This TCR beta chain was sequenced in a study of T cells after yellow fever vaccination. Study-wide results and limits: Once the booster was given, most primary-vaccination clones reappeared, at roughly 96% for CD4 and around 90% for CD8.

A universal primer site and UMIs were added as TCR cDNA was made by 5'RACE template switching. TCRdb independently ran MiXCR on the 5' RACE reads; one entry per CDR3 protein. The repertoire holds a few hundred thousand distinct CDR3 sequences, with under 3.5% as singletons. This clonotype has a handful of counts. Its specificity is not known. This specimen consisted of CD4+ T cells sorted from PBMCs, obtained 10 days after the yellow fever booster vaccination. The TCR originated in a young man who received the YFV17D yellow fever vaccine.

CDR3 in amino acids: CSASRGIGYNEQFF. The CDR3 bases are TGCAGTGCTAGTCGGGGTATCGGCTACAATGAGCAGTTCTTC. V gene TRBV20-1 combines with J gene TRBJ2-1; D perhaps matches TRBD2 (5 bases). The germline V and J ends were trimmed by 3 bases and 3 bases, with 12 bases remaining between them. Germline values: CDR1 DFQATT, CDR2 SNEGSKA (reference sequence). The CDR3 covers 14 residues.